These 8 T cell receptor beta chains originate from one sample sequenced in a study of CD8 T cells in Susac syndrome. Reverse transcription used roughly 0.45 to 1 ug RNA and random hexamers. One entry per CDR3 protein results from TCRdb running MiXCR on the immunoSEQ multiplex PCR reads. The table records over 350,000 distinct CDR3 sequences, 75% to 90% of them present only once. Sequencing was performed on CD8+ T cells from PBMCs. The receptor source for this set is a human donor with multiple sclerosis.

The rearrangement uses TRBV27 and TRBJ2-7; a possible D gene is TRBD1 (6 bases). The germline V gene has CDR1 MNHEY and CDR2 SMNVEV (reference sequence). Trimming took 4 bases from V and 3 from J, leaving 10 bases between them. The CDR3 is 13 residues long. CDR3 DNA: TGTGCCAGCAGTTGGACAGCTAACTACGAGCAGTACTTC. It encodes CASSWTANYEQYF.

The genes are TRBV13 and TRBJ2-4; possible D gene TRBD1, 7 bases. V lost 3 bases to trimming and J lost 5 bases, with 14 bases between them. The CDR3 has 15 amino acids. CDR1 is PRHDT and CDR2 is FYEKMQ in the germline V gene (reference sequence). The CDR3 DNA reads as TGTGCCAGCAGCTTTGGAGGGGGCGGAGAAAACATTCAGTACTTC. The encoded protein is CASSFGGGGENIQYF.

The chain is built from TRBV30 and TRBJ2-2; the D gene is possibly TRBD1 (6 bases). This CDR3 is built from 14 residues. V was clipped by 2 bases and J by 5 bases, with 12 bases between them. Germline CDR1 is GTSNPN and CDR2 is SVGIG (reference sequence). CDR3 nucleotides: TGTGCCTGGAGTCTATTCAGGGGAACCGGGGAGCTGTTTTTT. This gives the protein CAWSLFRGTGELFF.

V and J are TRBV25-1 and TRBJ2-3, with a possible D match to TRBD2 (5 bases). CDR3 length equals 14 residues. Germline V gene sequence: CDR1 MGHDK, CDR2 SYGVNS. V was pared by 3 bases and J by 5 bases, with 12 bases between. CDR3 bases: TGTGCCAGCAGTGACGGGATGGTGAGAGATACGCAGTATTTT. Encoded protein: CASSDGMVRDTQYF.

CDR3 amino acids: CASSPLMGDDTEAFF. CDR3 nucleotide sequence: TGTGCCAGCAGTCCCCTTATGGGGGACGACACTGAAGCTTTCTTT. This rearrangement joins TRBV28 to TRBJ1-1; D perhaps matches TRBD1 (5 bases). CDR1 and CDR2 from the germline V gene are MDHEN and SYDVKM. The CDR3 covers 15 residues. V gave up 5 bases and J gave up 3 bases, with 16 bases separating them.

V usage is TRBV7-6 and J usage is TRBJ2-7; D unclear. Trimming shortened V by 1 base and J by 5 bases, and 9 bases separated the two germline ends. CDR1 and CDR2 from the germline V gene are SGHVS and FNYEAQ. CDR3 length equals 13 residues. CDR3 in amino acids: CASSLGRSNEQYF. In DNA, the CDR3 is TGTGCCAGCAGCTTAGGTAGAAGCAACGAGCAGTACTTC.

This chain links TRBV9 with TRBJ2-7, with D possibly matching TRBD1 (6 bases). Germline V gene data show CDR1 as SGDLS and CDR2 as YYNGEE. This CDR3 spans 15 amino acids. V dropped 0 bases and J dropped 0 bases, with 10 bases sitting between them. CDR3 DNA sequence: TGTGCCAGCAGCGTAGATGGGACAAACTCCTACGAGCAGTACTTC. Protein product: CASSVDGTNSYEQYF.

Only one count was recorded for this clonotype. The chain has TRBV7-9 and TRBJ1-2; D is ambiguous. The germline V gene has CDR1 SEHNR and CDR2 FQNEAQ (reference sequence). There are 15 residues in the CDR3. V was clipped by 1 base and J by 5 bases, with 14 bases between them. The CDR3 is CASSLVPAFSYGYTF. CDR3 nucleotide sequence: TGTGCCAGCAGCTTAGTACCAGCTTTCAGTTATGGCTACACCTTC.